This note documents a single T cell receptor beta chain sequence. No antigen is known for it. No per-base quality is available; no much larger clone lies one base away. From a lookup of the germline V gene, CDR1 and CDR2 are MNHNS and SASEGT. CDR3 length: 19 amino acids, cysteine to phenylalanine. Only CDR3 DNA is held: 57 bases, read in frame from base 1. V is reduced by 7 bases and J by 2 bases, leaving a spacing of 24 bases between them. This specimen comes from a study of blood T cells in healthy people across ages (dated by TCRdb to between 2015 and 2017). For the wider study: In model experiments, template switching captured roughly one uniquely barcoded TCR beta cDNA molecule for every two T cells. Age-related changes in TCR beta repertoire diversity were measured in the study by deep sequencing normalized with unique cDNA molecular identifiers. Donors were grouped into four age groups: young (average approximately 15 years), middle-aged (39), aged (approximately 58) and long-lived (about 90). Two additional independent replicas of 1 million unique cDNA reads from the same blood draw were analyzed for two donors (one aged 18 to 29 and one aged 80 or older). To avoid experimental bias, donors of different ages were randomly spread across the sequencing lanes. The paper's findings and limits, for the study overall: The long-lived group showed more naive CD4+ T cells, fewer expanded clones and increased TCR diversity than the aged group, suggesting age selection. Observed TCR beta diversity per million T cells fell roughly linearly with age, and a significant reduction was already apparent by age around 40. The percentage of naive T cells measured by flow cytometry correlated strongly with observed TCR beta diversity. Since profiling was done on bulk unsorted PBMCs, naive and antigen-experienced compartments could not be conclusively compared. Donor CMV infection status was unknown, potentially confounding age-related changes in expanded clonotypes. Estimates of total diversity based on one million sequenced T cells were regarded as lower bounds and as underestimates.

Libraries were prepared through 5' RACE. This sample was sequenced with an Illumina HiSeq 2500. A second about 6 to 11 cycle PCR used a sample-barcoded 5' primer and a J-beta primer mix. A unique molecular identifier was introduced onto each TCR beta cDNA molecule by a template-switch 5' adaptor carrying 12 random nucleotides. Each sample yielded at least 3 million CDR3-containing paired-end reads. First-strand cDNA was synthesized from all RNA with the Mint cDNA synthesis kit, primed by a TRBC-specific oligonucleotide. Following uracil-DNA glycosylase treatment, a first 18-cycle PCR with universal primers M1SS and BC2_uni_R was performed on all cDNA. The paper's processing steps were these. Each sample was normalized by randomly selecting 1 million high-quality reads, each carrying a distinct molecular identifier. Instead of being binned into consensus sequences, reads with shared molecular identifiers were discarded. MiTCR, with a Q25 quality threshold and the strictest error-elimination algorithm, was used for CDR3 identification, clonotype clustering and error correction. A nonparametric unseen species model with Euler transformation was used to estimate lower-bound total TCR beta diversity. Using fastp at Q25 and MiXCR, TCRdb reprocessed the public reads and kept productive beta chains. All rows with the same CDR3 protein become a single entry with the most common DNA and genes. The V and J calls follow TCRdb's processing rather than the paper's. This sample comprises about 690,000 distinct CDR3 sequences, 40% to 45% of them detected only once. Around 32% of the sample is taken by the ten largest.

Donors were about 36 systemically healthy Caucasian individuals from Russia aged roughly 6 to 95 years. Approximately 9.3 milliliters of peripheral blood were collected from each donor into EDTA-treated Vacutainer tubes. PBMCs were isolated by Ficoll-Paque density-gradient centrifugation, with at least 7 million obtained per sample. Trizol reagent was used to extract total RNA from PBMCs, with at least 5 micrograms per sample. For every donor, an aliquot of PBMCs went through flow cytometry to measure the percentages of naive CD45RAhigh/CD27high T cells. The sequence joins TRBV6-1 to TRBJ2-6; the D gene is possibly TRBD1 or TRBD2, with 5 bases matching each. The clonotype was recovered from an elderly man in good health. Sequencing was carried out using blood. The nucleotide sequence reads as follows: TGTGCCAGCACCCAGTCCGGGGCGAGGATAGTAGCTGGGGCCAACGTCCTGACTTTC. Translated, this gives CASTQSGARIVAGANVLTF.